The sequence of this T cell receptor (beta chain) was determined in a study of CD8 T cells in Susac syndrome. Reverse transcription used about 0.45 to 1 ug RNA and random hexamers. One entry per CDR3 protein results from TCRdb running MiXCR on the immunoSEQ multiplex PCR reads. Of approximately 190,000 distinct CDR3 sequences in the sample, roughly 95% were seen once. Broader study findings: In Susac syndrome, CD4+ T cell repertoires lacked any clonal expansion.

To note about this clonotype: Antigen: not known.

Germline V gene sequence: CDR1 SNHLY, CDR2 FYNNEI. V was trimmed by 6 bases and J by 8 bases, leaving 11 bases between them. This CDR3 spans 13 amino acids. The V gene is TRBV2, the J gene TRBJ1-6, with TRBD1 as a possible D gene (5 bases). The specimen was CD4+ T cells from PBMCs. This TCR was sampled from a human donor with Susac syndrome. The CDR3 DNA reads TGTGCCAGCAGCGACAGAGGACATTCACCCCTCCACTTT. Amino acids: CASSDRGHSPLHF.